The 2 T cell receptor beta chains below come from one sample, sequenced in a study of blood T cell repertoires in COVID-19 (dated by TCRdb to 2020 to 2022). Library preparation employed the immunoSEQ multiplex PCR assay. Sourced from immuneACCESS, this table was stored by TCRdb with only in-frame sequences that have V and J called. A share of the clones is absent; for the studies checked, an unresolved V gene accounts for under half, and the remainder has no known explanation. In all, the sample holds about 330,000 clones, and roughly 82% of those were seen once. The ten largest clones capture around 1.7% of the sample. Input material: peripheral blood. The receptors were sampled from a woman aged 45-65 years with acute or convalescent COVID-19.

Details on this clone: Other DNA sequences of this sample code for an identical CDR3. V gene TRBV9 combines with J gene TRBJ1-5, with TRBD1 as a possible D gene (6 bases). Trimming pared 4 bases from V and 10 bases from J, leaving 21 bases between. This CDR3 is 15 amino acids long. The V gene's germline CDR1 is SGDLS and CDR2 YYNGEE. CDR3 sequence: CASSPDSQQSAPQHF. The DNA for the CDR3 is TGTGCCAGCAGCCCGGACAGCCAGCAATCAGCCCCCCAGCATTTT.

This chain connects TRBV7-9 to TRBJ2-1; 8 nucleotides align to TRBD2. The CDR3 loop spans 15 amino acids. V was pared by 2 bases and J by 6 bases, with 6 bases of the junction left unmatched. Germline V gene data show CDR1 as SEHNR and CDR2 as FQNEAQ (reference sequence). CDR3 in amino acids: CASSLFGTSPNEQFF. The CDR3 DNA is TGTGCCAGCAGCTTATTCGGGACTAGTCCCAATGAGCAGTTCTTC.